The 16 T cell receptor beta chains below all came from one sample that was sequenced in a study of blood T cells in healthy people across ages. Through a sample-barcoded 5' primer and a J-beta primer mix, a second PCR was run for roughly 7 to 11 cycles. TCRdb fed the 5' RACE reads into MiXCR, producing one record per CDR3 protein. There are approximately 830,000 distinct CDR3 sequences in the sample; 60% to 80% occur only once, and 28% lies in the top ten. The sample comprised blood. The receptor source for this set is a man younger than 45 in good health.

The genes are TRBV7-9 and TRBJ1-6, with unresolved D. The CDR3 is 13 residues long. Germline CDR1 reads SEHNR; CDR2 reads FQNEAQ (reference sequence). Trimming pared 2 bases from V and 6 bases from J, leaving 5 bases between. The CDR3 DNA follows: TGTGCCAGCAGCTTATGGGCTAATTCACCCCTCCACTTT. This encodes CASSLWANSPLHF.

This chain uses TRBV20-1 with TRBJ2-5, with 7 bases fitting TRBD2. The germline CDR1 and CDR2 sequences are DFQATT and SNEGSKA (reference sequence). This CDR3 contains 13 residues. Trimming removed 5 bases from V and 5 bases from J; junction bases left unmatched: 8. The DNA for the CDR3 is TGCAGTGCTGGGGGGGGACTCGAGGAGACCCAGTACTTC. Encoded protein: CSAGGGLEETQYF.

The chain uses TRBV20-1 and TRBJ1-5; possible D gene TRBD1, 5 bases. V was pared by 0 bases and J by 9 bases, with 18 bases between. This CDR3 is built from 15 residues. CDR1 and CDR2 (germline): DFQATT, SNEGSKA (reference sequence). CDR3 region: CSARDGEQGWLPQHF. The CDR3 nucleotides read TGCAGTGCTAGAGATGGAGAGCAGGGTTGGTTGCCCCAGCATTTT.

CDR3: CASSPRTGNTDTQYF. The CDR3 nucleotides are TGTGCCAGCAGTCCCCGGACAGGAAACACAGATACGCAGTATTTT. The rearrangement joins TRBV28 to TRBJ2-3, with 7 bases aligning to TRBD1. Trimming cost V 5 bases and J 2 bases; bases outside gene matches: 7. The CDR3 length is 15 residues. The germline gives CDR1 MDHEN, CDR2 SYDVKM. The complete variable domain, with remaining parts taken from reference TRBV28 and TRBJ2-3, reads DVKVTQSSRYLVKRTGEKVFLECVQDMDHENMFWYRQDPGLGLRLIYFSYDVKMKEKGDIPEGYSVSREKKERFSLILESASTNQTSMYLCASSPRTGNTDTQYFGPGTRLTVL.

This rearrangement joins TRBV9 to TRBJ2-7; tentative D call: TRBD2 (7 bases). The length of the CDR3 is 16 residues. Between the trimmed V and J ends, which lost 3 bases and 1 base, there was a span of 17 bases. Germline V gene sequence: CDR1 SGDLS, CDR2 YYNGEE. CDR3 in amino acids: CASSGQGGAGSYEQYF. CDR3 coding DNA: TGTGCCAGCAGCGGCCAAGGGGGGGCAGGTTCCTACGAGCAGTACTTC.

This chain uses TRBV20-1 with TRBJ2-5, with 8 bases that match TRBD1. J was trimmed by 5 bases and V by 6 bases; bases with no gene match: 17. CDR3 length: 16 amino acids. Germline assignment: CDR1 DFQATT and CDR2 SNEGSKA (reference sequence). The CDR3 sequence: CSATPGQARQGETQYF. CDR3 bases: TGCAGTGCCACACCGGGACAGGCCCGGCAAGGGGAGACCCAGTACTTC.

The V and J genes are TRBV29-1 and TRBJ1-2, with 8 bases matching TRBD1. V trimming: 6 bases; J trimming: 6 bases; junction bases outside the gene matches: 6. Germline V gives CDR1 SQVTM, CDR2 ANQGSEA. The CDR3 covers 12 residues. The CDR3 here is CSVPGGADGYTF. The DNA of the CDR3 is TGCAGCGTACCAGGGGGCGCGGATGGCTACACCTTC.

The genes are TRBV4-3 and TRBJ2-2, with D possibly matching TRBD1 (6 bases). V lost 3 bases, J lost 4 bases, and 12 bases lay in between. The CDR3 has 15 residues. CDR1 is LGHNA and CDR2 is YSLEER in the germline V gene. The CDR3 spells CASSHHRQATGELFF. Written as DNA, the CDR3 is TGCGCCAGCAGCCACCATAGACAGGCCACCGGGGAGCTGTTTTTT.

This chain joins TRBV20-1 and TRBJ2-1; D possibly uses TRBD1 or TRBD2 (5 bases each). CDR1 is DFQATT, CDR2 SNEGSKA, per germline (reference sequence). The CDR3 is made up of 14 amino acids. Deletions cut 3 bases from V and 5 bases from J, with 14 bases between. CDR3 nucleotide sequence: TGCAGTGCTAGCAGGGACGCCTGGCACAATGAGCAGTTCTTC. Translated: CSASRDAWHNEQFF.

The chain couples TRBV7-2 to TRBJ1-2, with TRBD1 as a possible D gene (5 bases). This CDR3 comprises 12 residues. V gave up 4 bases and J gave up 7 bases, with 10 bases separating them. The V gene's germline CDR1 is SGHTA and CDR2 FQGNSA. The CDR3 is CASSSDTLGYTF. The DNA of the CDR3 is TGTGCCAGCAGCTCGGACACGCTTGGCTACACCTTC.

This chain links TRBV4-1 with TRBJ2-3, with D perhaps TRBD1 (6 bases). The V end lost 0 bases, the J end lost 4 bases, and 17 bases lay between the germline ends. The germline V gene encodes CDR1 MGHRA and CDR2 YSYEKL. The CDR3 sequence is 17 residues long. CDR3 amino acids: CASSQDFHREISDTQYF. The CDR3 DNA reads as TGCGCCAGCAGCCAAGACTTTCACAGGGAAATCTCAGATACGCAGTATTTT.

CDR3 DNA sequence: TGCGCCAGCAGCGGGCGGAATGGCCAAAACATTCAGTACTTC. It specifies CASSGRNGQNIQYF. The chain couples TRBV5-1 to TRBJ2-4; D remains unclear. The CDR3 is made up of 14 amino acids. Germline CDR1 is SGHRS and CDR2 is YFSETQ. The V and J ends lost 4 bases and 5 bases respectively, with 13 bases between them.

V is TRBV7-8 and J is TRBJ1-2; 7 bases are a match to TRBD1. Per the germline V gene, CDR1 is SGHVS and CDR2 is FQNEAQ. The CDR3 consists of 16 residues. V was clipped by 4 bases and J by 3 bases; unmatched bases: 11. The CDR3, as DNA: TGTGCCAGCAGCTCCGGCACCGGGACAGATTACTATGGCTACACCTTC. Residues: CASSSGTGTDYYGYTF.

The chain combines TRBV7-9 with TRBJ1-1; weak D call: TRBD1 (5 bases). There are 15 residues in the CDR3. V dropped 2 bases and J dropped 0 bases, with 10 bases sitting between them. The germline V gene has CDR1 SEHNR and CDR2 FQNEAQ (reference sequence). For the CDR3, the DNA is TGTGCCAGCAGCTTACAGGAGGGACTGAACACTGAAGCTTTCTTT. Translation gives CASSLQEGLNTEAFF.

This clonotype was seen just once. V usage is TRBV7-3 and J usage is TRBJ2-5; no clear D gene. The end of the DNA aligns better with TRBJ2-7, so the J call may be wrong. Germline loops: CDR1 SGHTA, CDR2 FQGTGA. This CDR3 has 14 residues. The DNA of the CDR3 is TGTGCCAGCAGCTTACACGGAAATGGATACGAGCAGTACTTC. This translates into CASSLHGNGYEQYF.

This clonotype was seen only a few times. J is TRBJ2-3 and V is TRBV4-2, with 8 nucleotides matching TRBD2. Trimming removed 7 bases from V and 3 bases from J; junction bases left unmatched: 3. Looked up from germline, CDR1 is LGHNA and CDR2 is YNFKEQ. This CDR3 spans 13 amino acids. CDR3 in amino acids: CASNSGDTDTQYF. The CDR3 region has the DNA TGTGCCAGCAATAGCGGGGATACAGATACGCAGTATTTT.